This T cell receptor (beta chain) was profiled in a study of blood T cell repertoires in COVID-19. In the authors' methods: Amplifying reference gene primers gave estimates of nucleated cell counts. Clones were read by immunoSEQ multiplex PCR, and TCRdb kept only the in-frame ones, dropping some. V, J and clone size reflect that table, while D and trimming were determined from the DNA. The sample comprises fewer than 150,000 clones, about 84% of which are singletons, and about 9.3% rests with the top ten. This clone showed up just a few times. After removal of 5 bases from V and 6 bases from J, the junction contained 9 bases not matched to a gene. Germline CDR1 is KGHSH and CDR2 is LQKENI. This CDR3 spans 14 amino acids.

Sequencing was done on a sample of peripheral blood. The TCR comes from a woman of 80 years or more in a cohort sampled during active or convalescent COVID-19. This sequence joins TRBV18 and TRBJ1-1; 7 bases are shared with TRBD1. In DNA, the CDR3 is TGTGCCAGCTCAGTGGGAACAGGGGACGCTGAAGCTTTCTTT. It yields the protein CASSVGTGDAEAFF.